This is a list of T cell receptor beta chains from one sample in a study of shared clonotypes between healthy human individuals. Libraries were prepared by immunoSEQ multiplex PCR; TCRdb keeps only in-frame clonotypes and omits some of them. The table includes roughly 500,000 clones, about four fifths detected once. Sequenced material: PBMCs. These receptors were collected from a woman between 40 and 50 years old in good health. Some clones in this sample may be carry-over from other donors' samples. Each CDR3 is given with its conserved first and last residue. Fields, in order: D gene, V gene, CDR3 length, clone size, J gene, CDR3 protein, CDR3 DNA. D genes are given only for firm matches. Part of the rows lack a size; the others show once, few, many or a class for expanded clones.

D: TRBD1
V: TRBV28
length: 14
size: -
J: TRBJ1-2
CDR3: CASSRTGLMNGYTF
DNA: TGTGCCAGCAGTAGGACAGGATTGATGAATGGCTACACCTTC

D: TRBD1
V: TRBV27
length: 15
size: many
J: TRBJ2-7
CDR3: CASSLRQGVAYEQYF
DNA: TGTGCCAGCAGTTTAAGACAGGGGGTTGCCTACGAGCAGTACTTC

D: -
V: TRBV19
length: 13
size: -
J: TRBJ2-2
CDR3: CASSTQEGLALFF
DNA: TGTGCCAGTAGCACCCAGGAGGGCCTCGCGCTGTTTTTT

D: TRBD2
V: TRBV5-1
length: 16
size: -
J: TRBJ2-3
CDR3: CASSLRLAETTDTQYF
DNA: TGCGCCAGCAGCTTGAGACTAGCGGAGACCACAGATACGCAGTATTTT

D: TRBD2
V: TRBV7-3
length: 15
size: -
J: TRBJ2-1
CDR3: CASSPIPGTSGEQFF
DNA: TGTGCCAGCAGCCCGATCCCCGGGACTAGCGGTGAGCAGTTCTTC

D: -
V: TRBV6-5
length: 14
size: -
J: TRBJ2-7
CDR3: CASRGSGGSYEQYF
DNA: TGTGCCAGCAGAGGGTCAGGTGGAAGTTACGAGCAGTACTTC

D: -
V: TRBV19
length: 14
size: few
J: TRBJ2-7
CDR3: CASPAGTECYEQYF
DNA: TGTGCCAGTCCCGCCGGGACGGAGTGCTACGAGCAGTACTTC

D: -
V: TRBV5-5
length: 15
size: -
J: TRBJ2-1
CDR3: CASSLAGSGYNEQFF
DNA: TGTGCCAGCAGCTTGGCAGGGTCTGGTTACAATGAGCAGTTCTTC

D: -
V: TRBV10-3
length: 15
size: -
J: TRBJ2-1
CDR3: CATRGGGTRGNEQFF
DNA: TGTGCCACCCGGGGCGGCGGGACAAGGGGTAATGAGCAGTTCTTC

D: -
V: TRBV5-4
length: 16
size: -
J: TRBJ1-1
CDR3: CASTSTWGARWTEAFF
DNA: TGTGCCAGCACCTCCACCTGGGGTGCACGGTGGACTGAAGCTTTCTTT

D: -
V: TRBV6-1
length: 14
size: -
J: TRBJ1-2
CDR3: CASSPRGPNYGYTF
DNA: TGTGCCAGCAGTCCCCGGGGGCCAAACTATGGCTACACCTTC

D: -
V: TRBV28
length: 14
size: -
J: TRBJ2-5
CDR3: CASSFIRFQETQYF
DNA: TGTGCCAGCAGTTTCATTCGCTTCCAAGAGACCCAGTACTTC

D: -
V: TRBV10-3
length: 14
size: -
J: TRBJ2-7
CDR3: CAIAGTPQAYEQYF
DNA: TGTGCCATCGCCGGGACTCCCCAGGCCTACGAGCAGTACTTC

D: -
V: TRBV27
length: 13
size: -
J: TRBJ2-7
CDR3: CASSSYMAETQYF
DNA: TGTGCCAGCAGTAGTTACATGGCCGAGACACAGTACTTC

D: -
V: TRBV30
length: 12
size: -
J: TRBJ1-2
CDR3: CAWSLTHDGYTF
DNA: TGTGCCTGGAGTCTTACCCATGATGGCTACACCTTC

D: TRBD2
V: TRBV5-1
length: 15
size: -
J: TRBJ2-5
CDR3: CASSLDILAGETQYF
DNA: TGCGCCAGCAGCTTGGATATACTAGCGGGAGAGACCCAGTACTTC

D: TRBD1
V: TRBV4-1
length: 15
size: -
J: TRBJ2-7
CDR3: CASSQGTGSIYEQYF
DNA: TGCGCCAGCAGCCAGGGGACAGGGTCGATTTACGAGCAGTACTTC

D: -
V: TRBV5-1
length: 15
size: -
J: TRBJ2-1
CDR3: CASSLDWGRWNEQFF
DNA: TGCGCCAGCAGCTTGGATTGGGGGCGGTGGAATGAGCAGTTCTTC

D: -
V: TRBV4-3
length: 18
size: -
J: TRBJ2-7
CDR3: CASSYLAPTGQDSYEQYF
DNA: TGCGCCAGCAGCTACCTGGCCCCGACAGGCCAAGACTCCTACGAGCAGTACTTC

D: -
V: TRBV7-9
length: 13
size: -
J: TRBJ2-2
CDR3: CASSLLETGELFF
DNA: TGTGCCAGCAGCTTACTGGAGACCGGGGAGCTGTTTTTT

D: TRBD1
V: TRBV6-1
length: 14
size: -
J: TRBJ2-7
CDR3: CASSETRQGYEQYF
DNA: TGTGCCAGCAGTGAAACCCGACAGGGGTACGAGCAGTACTTC

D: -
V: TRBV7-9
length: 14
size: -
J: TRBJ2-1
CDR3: CASSFSGSYNEQFF
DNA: TGTGCCAGCAGCTTCTCAGGGTCCTACAATGAGCAGTTCTTC

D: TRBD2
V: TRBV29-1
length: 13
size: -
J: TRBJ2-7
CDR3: CSVRTSGTYEQYF
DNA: TGCAGCGTGAGGACTAGCGGAACCTACGAGCAGTACTTC

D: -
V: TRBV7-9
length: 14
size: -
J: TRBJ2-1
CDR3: CASSLAPTHNEQFF
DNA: TGTGCCAGCAGCTTAGCCCCGACACACAATGAGCAGTTCTTC

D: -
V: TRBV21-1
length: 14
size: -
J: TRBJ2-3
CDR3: CASSHRPPGDTQYF
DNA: TGTGCCAGCAGCCACAGACCCCCCGGGGATACGCAGTATTTT

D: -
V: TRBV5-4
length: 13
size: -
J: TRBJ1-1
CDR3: CASSLGSGLEAFF
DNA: TGTGCCAGCAGCTTGGGTTCAGGGCTTGAAGCTTTCTTT

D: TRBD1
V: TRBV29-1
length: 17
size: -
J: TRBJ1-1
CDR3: CSVAPGTGMGWYTEAFF
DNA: TGCAGCGTCGCTCCCGGGACAGGGATGGGTTGGTACACTGAAGCTTTCTTT

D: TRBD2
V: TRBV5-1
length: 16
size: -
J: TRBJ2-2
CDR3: CASRRLAGENTGELFF
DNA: TGCGCCAGCAGACGACTAGCGGGAGAGAACACCGGGGAGCTGTTTTTT

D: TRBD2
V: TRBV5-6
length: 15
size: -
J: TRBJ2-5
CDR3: CASSIGLAGLETQYF
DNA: TGTGCCAGCAGCATAGGACTAGCGGGATTGGAGACCCAGTACTTC

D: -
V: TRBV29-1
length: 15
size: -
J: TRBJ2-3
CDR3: CSGEGRRESTDTQYF
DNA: TGCAGCGGCGAAGGGAGGAGGGAGAGCACAGATACGCAGTATTTT

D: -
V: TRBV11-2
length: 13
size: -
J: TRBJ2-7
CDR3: CASSWTEGGEQYF
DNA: TGTGCCAGCAGCTGGACGGAGGGCGGCGAGCAGTACTTC

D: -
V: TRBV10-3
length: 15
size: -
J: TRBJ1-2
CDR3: CAIRGLEGLGGGYTF
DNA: TGTGCCATCAGGGGGTTGGAGGGGCTTGGCGGTGGCTACACCTTC

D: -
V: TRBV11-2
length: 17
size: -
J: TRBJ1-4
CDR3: CASSLGTRTRYNEKLFF
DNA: TGTGCCAGCAGCTTAGGGACTCGGACGAGGTATAATGAAAAACTGTTTTTT

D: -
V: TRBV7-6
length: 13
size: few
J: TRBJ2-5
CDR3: CASSLGWRETQYF
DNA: TGTGCCAGCAGCCTGGGATGGCGGGAGACCCAGTACTTC

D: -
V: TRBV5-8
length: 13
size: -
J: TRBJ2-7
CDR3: CASSLTGSYEQYF
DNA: TGTGCCAGCAGCTTAACAGGGTCCTACGAGCAGTACTTC

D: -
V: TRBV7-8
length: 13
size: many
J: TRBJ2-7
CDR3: CASSFGGTTEQYF
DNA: TGTGCCAGCAGCTTCGGGGGAACTACGGAGCAGTACTTC

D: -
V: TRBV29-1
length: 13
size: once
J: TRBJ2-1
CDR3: CSVGSGSYNEQFF
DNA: TGCAGCGTTGGTAGCGGCTCCTACAATGAGCAGTTCTTC

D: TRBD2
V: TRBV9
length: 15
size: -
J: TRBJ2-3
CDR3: CASSVTSVGTDTQYF
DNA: TGTGCCAGCAGCGTAACTAGCGTGGGAACAGATACGCAGTATTTT

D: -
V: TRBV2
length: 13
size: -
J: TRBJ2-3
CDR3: CASIVSPTDTQYF
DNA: TGTGCCAGCATCGTCTCCCCCACAGATACGCAGTATTTT

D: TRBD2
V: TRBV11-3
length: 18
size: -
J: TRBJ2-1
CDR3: CASSYDGRAGVPYNEQFF
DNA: TGTGCCAGCAGCTATGATGGACGAGCGGGAGTCCCCTACAATGAGCAGTTCTTC

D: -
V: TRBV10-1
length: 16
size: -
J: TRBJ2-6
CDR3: CAAHGTFSSGANVLTF
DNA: TGCGCCGCACATGGGACGTTTAGCTCTGGGGCCAACGTCCTGACTTTC

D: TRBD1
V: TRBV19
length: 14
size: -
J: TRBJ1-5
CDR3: CASSIGQGSLPQHF
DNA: TGTGCCAGTAGTATAGGACAGGGCAGCTTGCCCCAGCATTTT

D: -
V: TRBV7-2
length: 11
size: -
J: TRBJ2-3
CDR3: CASTASDTQYF
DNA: TGTGCCAGCACCGCTAGCGATACGCAGTATTTT

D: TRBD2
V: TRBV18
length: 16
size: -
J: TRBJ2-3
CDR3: CASSPPTSGALDTQYF
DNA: TGTGCCAGCTCACCTCCGACTAGCGGAGCTTTAGATACGCAGTATTTT

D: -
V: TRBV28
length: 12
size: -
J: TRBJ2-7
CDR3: CASIKTPYEQYF
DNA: TGTGCCAGCATCAAAACCCCTTACGAGCAGTACTTC

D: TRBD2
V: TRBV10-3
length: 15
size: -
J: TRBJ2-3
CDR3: CAISESPRGADTQYF
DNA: TGTGCCATCAGTGAGTCCCCCCGGGGGGCAGATACGCAGTATTTT

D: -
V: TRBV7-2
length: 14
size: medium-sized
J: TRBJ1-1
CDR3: CASSFGMLNTEAFF
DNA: TGTGCCAGCAGCTTCGGGATGTTGAACACTGAAGCTTTCTTT

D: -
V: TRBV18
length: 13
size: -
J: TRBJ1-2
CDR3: CASSPAQAYGYTF
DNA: TGTGCCAGCTCACCGGCACAGGCCTATGGCTACACCTTC

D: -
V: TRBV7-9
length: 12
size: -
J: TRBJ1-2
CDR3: CASSFGDYGYTF
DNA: TGTGCCAGCAGCTTTGGGGATTATGGCTACACCTTC

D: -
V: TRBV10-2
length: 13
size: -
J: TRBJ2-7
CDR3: CASSVEGILEQYF
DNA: TGCGCCAGCAGTGTGGAGGGGATTCTAGAGCAGTACTTC

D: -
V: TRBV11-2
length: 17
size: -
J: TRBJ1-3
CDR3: CASSPLRHPSSGNTIYF
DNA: TGTGCCAGCAGCCCCCTGAGACATCCGTCCTCTGGAAACACCATATATTTT

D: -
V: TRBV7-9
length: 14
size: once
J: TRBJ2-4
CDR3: CASSKTEAKNIQYF
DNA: TGTGCCAGCAGCAAGACCGAAGCCAAAAACATTCAGTACTTC

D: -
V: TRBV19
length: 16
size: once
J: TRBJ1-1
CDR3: CASSLKPGPLNTEAFF
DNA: TGTGCCAGTAGTTTAAAACCGGGACCGTTGAACACTGAAGCTTTCTTT

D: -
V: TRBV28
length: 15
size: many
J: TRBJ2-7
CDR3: CASCGTGDYSYEQYF
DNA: TGTGCCAGCTGTGGTACAGGGGACTACTCCTACGAGCAGTACTTC